A single sample is the source of the 30 T cell receptor beta chains below, sequenced in a study of beta chain features in type 1 diabetes. cDNA synthesis used the whole RNA isolate, giving expressed TCRB sequences. The protocol was immunoSEQ multiplex PCR, while the TCRdb copy is restricted to in-frame clones and leaves out a portion. In the table there are approximately 150,000 clones, roughly an eighth of which are singletons. Study conclusions and caveats: Moderate yet significant TCRB CDR3 shortening was seen in Type 1 diabetes patients in all four CD4+ subsets.

Their target antigens are unknown. Sequenced: central memory CD4+ T cells from blood. These receptors all come from a man between 18 and 35 years old with type 1 diabetes.

This clone has a count of ten or more. V and J are TRBV9 and TRBJ1-2; D ambiguous. CDR1 is SGDLS, CDR2 YYNGEE, per germline. V gave up 4 bases and J gave up 8 bases, with 12 bases separating them. The CDR3 has 12 amino acids. This chain's CDR3 is CASSHATLGYTF. The CDR3 DNA reads TGTGCCAGCAGCCACGCCACATTAGGCTACACCTTC.

Here the CDR3 DNA reads TGTGCCAGCAGCCCTGGGACTAGAACATCAGATACGCAGTATTTT. Translated: CASSPGTRTSDTQYF. This rearrangement joins TRBV7-6 to TRBJ2-3, with 8 bases that match TRBD2. Germline V CDR1 and CDR2: SGHVS, FNYEAQ. Trimming took 5 bases from V and 4 from J; bases not matched to a gene: 8. The CDR3 loop spans 15 amino acids.

V gene TRBV7-9 combines with J gene TRBJ1-6, with TRBD1 as a possible D gene (6 bases). This CDR3 contains 14 residues. V shed 5 bases and J shed 7 bases, with 12 bases lying between them. The germline CDR1 and CDR2 sequences are SEHNR and FQNEAQ (reference sequence). DNA for the CDR3: TGTGCCAGCAGCGTACAGGGTTACAATTCACCCCTCCACTTT. This codes for CASSVQGYNSPLHF.

V is TRBV27 and J is TRBJ2-7; D tentatively reads TRBD1 or TRBD2 (6 bases each). This CDR3 is 16 amino acids long. Germline assignment: CDR1 MNHEY and CDR2 SMNVEV (reference sequence). Trimming cost V 2 bases and J 4 bases, with 18 bases left between them. The CDR3 reads CASSLNPKGGLYEQYF. The DNA for the CDR3 is TGTGCCAGCAGTTTAAACCCGAAGGGGGGCCTTTACGAGCAGTACTTC.

This chain connects TRBV19 to TRBJ1-1; unclear D gene. V lost 5 bases to trimming and J lost 5 bases, with 15 bases between them. There are 14 residues in the CDR3. Per germline, CDR1 LNHDA and CDR2 SQIVND (reference sequence). CDR3 region: CASSPWTAGTEAFF. DNA of the CDR3: TGTGCCAGTAGTCCGTGGACCGCTGGGACTGAAGCTTTCTTT.

J is TRBJ1-1 and V is TRBV7-2; TRBD1 agrees at 9 bases. With 5 bases clipped from V and 7 bases from J, the junction kept 8 bases outside the gene matches. Germline V gene sequence: CDR1 SGHTA, CDR2 FQGNSA. The CDR3 sequence is 14 residues long. The chain's CDR3 is CASSLSPGQGEAFF. For the CDR3, the DNA is TGTGCCAGCAGCCTTAGTCCGGGACAGGGTGAAGCTTTCTTT.

This clone was detected only a few times. A much larger clone sits a single nucleotide away, making a read error possible. The chain recombines TRBV7-2 with TRBJ2-3; 13 positions agree with TRBD2. Germline V CDR1 and CDR2: SGHTA, FQGNSA. The V segment lost 5 bases and the J segment 2 bases; nucleotides outside the gene matches: 7. The CDR3 totals 17 residues. The CDR3 sequence: CASSRPGLAGPTDTQYF. CDR3 DNA: TGTGCCAGCAGCCGACCGGGACTAGCGGGGCCCACAGATACGCAGTATTTT. Variable domain in full (rest from reference TRBV7-2 and TRBJ2-3): GAGVSQSPSNKVTEKGKDVELRCDPISGHTALYWYRQSLGQGLEFLIYFQGNSAPDKSGLPSDRFSAERTGGSVSTLTIQRTQQEDSAVYLCASSRPGLAGPTDTQYFGPGTRLTVL.

The gene calls are TRBV2 and TRBJ2-5, with no clear D. V was cut by 10 bases and J by 5 bases, with 14 bases left in between. In germline, CDR1 is SNHLY, CDR2 FYNNEI. The CDR3 is 12 amino acids. The CDR3 sequence: CATGRIRETQYF. CDR3 coding DNA: TGTGCCACCGGCCGGATTCGGGAGACCCAGTACTTC.

The CDR3 loop reads CASSLAQGVTAEAFF. The CDR3 DNA follows: TGTGCCAGCAGCTTAGCGCAAGGTGTTACTGCTGAAGCTTTCTTT. The rearrangement links TRBV7-9 to TRBJ1-1; no reliable D call. V was trimmed by 0 bases and J by 6 bases, leaving 14 bases between them. Germline V gene sequence: CDR1 SEHNR, CDR2 FQNEAQ (reference sequence). The length of the CDR3 is 15 residues.

The V gene is TRBV5-5, the J gene TRBJ2-7; 10 nucleotides agree with TRBD1. CDR1 and CDR2 from the germline V gene are SGHKS and YYEKEE (reference sequence). J gave up 6 bases and V 0 bases, and 6 bases lay outside the gene matches. The CDR3 is made up of 15 amino acids. The CDR3 protein is CASSLEVGTGVEQYF. CDR3 sequence (DNA): TGTGCCAGCAGCTTGGAAGTGGGGACAGGGGTCGAGCAGTACTTC.

The CDR3 protein is CASSIVTPGHTDTQYF. Written as DNA, the CDR3 is TGTGCCAGTAGTATAGTAACCCCAGGACACACAGATACGCAGTATTTT. V usage is TRBV19 and J usage is TRBJ2-3; perhaps TRBD1 as D (5 bases). The CDR3 is made up of 16 amino acids. Trimming left V 1 base short and J 2 bases short, with 13 bases between. Per germline, CDR1 LNHDA and CDR2 SQIVND (reference sequence).

This clone was observed a few times. The genes are TRBV7-2 and TRBJ2-5, with 7 bases lining up with TRBD2. V lost 5 bases to trimming and J lost 1 base; unmatched junction nucleotides: 4. Germline V CDR1 and CDR2: SGHTA, FQGNSA. The CDR3 has 14 residues. This CDR3 is CASSLTSSQETQYF. The CDR3 DNA sequence: TGTGCCAGCAGCCTGACTAGCTCCCAAGAGACCCAGTACTTC.

This clone was seen more than once but under ten times. This rearrangement joins TRBV14 to TRBJ1-2, with no clear D. V lost 4 bases to trimming and J lost 1 base, with 13 bases between them. This CDR3 spans 15 amino acids. CDR1 is SGHDN, CDR2 FVKESK, per germline. In DNA, the CDR3 is TGTGCCAGCAGCCCTTCGAACCGTTTTAACTATGGCTACACCTTC. Amino acids: CASSPSNRFNYGYTF.

This clone has a handful of counts. The chain uses TRBV6-6 and TRBJ2-1; 7 positions match TRBD2. The CDR3 is made up of 15 amino acids. Germline V lookup: CDR1 MNHNY, CDR2 SVGAGI (reference sequence). Losses at the gene ends were 6 bases for V and 4 bases for J; bases not matched to a gene: 9. The CDR3 bases are TGTGCCAGCAGCCTTTGGGGCGGGGGTTACAATGAGCAGTTCTTC. This encodes CASSLWGGGYNEQFF.

This clone has just a few counts. The chain employs TRBV28 and TRBJ2-7; D is unresolved. CDR3 length equals 14 residues. V gave up 7 bases and J gave up 2 bases, with 15 bases separating them. Germline-derived CDR1 and CDR2 are MDHEN and SYDVKM. Here the CDR3 reads CASTLRQVTYEQYF. CDR3 nucleotide sequence: TGTGCCAGCACCCTGAGGCAGGTGACCTACGAGCAGTACTTC. Filled out from reference TRBV28 and TRBJ2-7, the complete variable domain reads DVKVTQSSRYLVKRTGEKVFLECVQDMDHENMFWYRQDPGLGLRLIYFSYDVKMKEKGDIPEGYSVSREKKERFSLILESASTNQTSMYLCASTLRQVTYEQYFGPGTRLTVT.

This clone was detected only a few times. V gene TRBV13 combines with J gene TRBJ2-3; D could derive from TRBD1 or TRBD2 (6 bases each). V was trimmed by 0 bases and J by 4 bases, leaving 8 bases between them. The V gene's germline CDR1 is PRHDT and CDR2 FYEKMQ (reference sequence). The CDR3 extends over 14 amino acids. CDR3 region: CASSLGGGPDTQYF. The CDR3 region has the DNA TGTGCCAGCAGCTTAGGGGGGGGCCCAGATACGCAGTATTTT.

J is TRBJ1-1 and V is TRBV30; D gene uncertain. The CDR3 has 13 amino acids. Germline V gene sequence: CDR1 GTSNPN, CDR2 SVGIG (reference sequence). Trimming removed 5 bases at V and 0 bases at J, with 10 bases between. CDR3 DNA: TGTGCCTGGGCCCCCGGTTTGAACACTGAAGCTTTCTTT. The encoded protein is CAWAPGLNTEAFF.

This rearrangement joins TRBV27 to TRBJ1-4; D perhaps matches TRBD1 (6 bases). V lost 5 bases, J lost 7 bases, and 14 bases lay in between. The germline CDR1 and CDR2 sequences are MNHEY and SMNVEV (reference sequence). This CDR3 contains 14 residues. The CDR3 spells CASSPGVWSEKLFF. The DNA of the CDR3 is TGTGCCAGCAGTCCAGGGGTCTGGAGTGAAAAACTGTTTTTT. Using reference TRBV27 and TRBJ1-4 for the parts outside the CDR3, the full variable domain is EAQVTQNPRYLITVTGKKLTVTCSQNMNHEYMSWYRQDPGLGLRQIYYSMNVEVTDKGDVPEGYKVSRKEKRNFPLILESPSPNQTSLYFCASSPGVWSEKLFFGSGTQLSVL.

The rearrangement links TRBV14 to TRBJ2-3; D is possibly TRBD1 (7 bases). Trimming pared 2 bases from V and 5 bases from J, leaving 11 bases between. The CDR3 is made up of 14 amino acids. Germline lookup yields CDR1 SGHDN and CDR2 FVKESK. CDR3 nucleotide sequence: TGTGCCAGCAGCCAACAGGGGGGCATAGATACGCAGTATTTT. This translates into CASSQQGGIDTQYF.

Remarks on this clone: One junction end does not reproduce the germline sequence, and a read error may be involved. The chain combines TRBV30 with TRBJ2-5; D call uncertain. CDR1 is GTSNPN and CDR2 is SVGIG in the germline V gene (reference sequence). CDR3 length equals 13 residues. The DNA for the CDR3 is TGTGCCTTGAGTTTACAGATCCAAGAGACCCAGTACTTC. Translated, it gives CALSLQIQETQYF.

This chain joins TRBV30 and TRBJ2-7; no definite D call. Looked up from germline, CDR1 is GTSNPN and CDR2 is SVGIG (reference sequence). This CDR3 comprises 15 residues. V was trimmed by 3 bases and J by 3 bases, leaving 18 bases between them. The CDR3 spells CAWRELRLLNYEQYF. CDR3 DNA: TGTGCCTGGAGGGAGTTGAGACTTCTAAACTACGAGCAGTACTTC.

The gene calls are TRBV27 and TRBJ2-3; D is ambiguous. This CDR3 is built from 15 residues. CDR1 and CDR2 from the germline V gene are MNHEY and SMNVEV (reference sequence). Trimming took 7 bases from V and 2 from J, leaving 16 bases between them. The CDR3 spells CASTLKPWFTDTQYF. CDR3 bases: TGTGCCAGCACCCTTAAACCTTGGTTCACAGATACGCAGTATTTT.

The V call is TRBV30, the J call TRBJ2-6, with 11 bases aligning to TRBD1. With 2 bases clipped from V and 2 bases from J, the junction kept 8 bases outside the gene matches. The CDR3 has 18 residues. CDR1 and CDR2 from the germline V gene are GTSNPN and SVGIG (reference sequence). DNA of the CDR3: TGTGCCTGGAGTCCACGTCTGGGACAGGGGGCTGGGGCCAACGTCCTGACTTTC. It specifies CAWSPRLGQGAGANVLTF.

The table lists this clone with a few counts. This rearrangement joins TRBV5-6 to TRBJ2-2; 7 positions agree with TRBD1. The CDR3 has 16 amino acids. Trimming at V came to 1 base and at J to 5 bases, leaving 8 bases not matched to a gene. From germline, CDR1 is SGHDT and CDR2 YYEEEE. CDR3 DNA sequence: TGTGCCAGCAGCTTGTATGACAGGGTTTTAACCGGGGAGCTGTTTTTT. Translated, it gives CASSLYDRVLTGELFF.

This clone was counted only a few times. This sequence joins TRBV5-1 and TRBJ2-3; possible D gene TRBD2, 6 bases. Germline CDR1 and CDR2: SGHRS and YFSETQ. CDR3 size: 17 residues. Trimming pared 3 bases from V and 2 bases from J, leaving 19 bases between. CDR3 region: CASSSNPSGSITDTQYF. The CDR3 region has the DNA TGCGCCAGCAGCTCCAATCCGAGCGGGTCAATCACAGATACGCAGTATTTT.

This clone was picked up a small number of times. The chain recombines TRBV5-8 with TRBJ2-1; TRBD1 matches at 10 bases. There are 16 residues in the CDR3. Looked up from germline, CDR1 is SGHTS and CDR2 is YDEGEE. Trimming at V came to 6 bases and at J to 8 bases, leaving 14 bases not matched to a gene. CDR3 protein: CASTLAWGQGIDEQFF. CDR3 nucleotides: TGTGCCAGCACCCTGGCCTGGGGACAGGGGATAGATGAGCAGTTCTTC.

The rearrangement joins TRBV2 to TRBJ2-1, with 13 bases matching TRBD2. The ends lost 5 bases at V and 3 bases at J; junction bases unmatched: 1. The CDR3 runs to 15 residues. Germline CDR1 reads SNHLY; CDR2 reads FYNNEI. The CDR3 is CASSRTSGGYNEQFF. The DNA of the CDR3 is TGTGCCAGCAGTCGGACTAGCGGGGGCTACAATGAGCAGTTCTTC. Using reference TRBV2 and TRBJ2-1 for the parts outside the CDR3, the full variable domain is EPEVTQTPSHQVTQMGQEVILRCVPISNHLYFYWYRQILGQKVEFLVSFYNNEISEKSEIFDDQFSVERPDGSNFTLKIRSTKLEDSAMYFCASSRTSGGYNEQFFGPGTRLTVL.

The chain is built from TRBV23-1 and TRBJ2-1, with D possibly TRBD2 on 6 matching bases. TRBV23-1 is labeled an ORF, and its function is uncertain. Deletions cut 7 bases from V and 8 bases from J, with 15 bases between. The CDR3 extends over 13 amino acids. CDR3 in amino acids: CASNWKEGDEQFF. In nucleotides, the CDR3 is TGCGCCAGCAACTGGAAGGAGGGCGATGAGCAGTTCTTC.

The genes are TRBV7-9 and TRBJ2-7; D is possibly TRBD1 (6 bases). V was pared by 1 base and J by 4 bases, with 8 bases between. The CDR3 has 13 amino acids. Germline CDR1 and CDR2: SEHNR and FQNEAQ (reference sequence). Here the CDR3 reads CASSLGGQYEQYF. In nucleotides, the CDR3 is TGTGCCAGCAGCTTAGGGGGGCAGTACGAGCAGTACTTC.

V gene TRBV30 combines with J gene TRBJ1-4; the D is unclear. Germline V lookup: CDR1 GTSNPN, CDR2 SVGIG (reference sequence). The ends were cut back, 1 base at V and 6 bases at J, with 12 bases in the middle. CDR3 length equals 14 residues. CDR3 bases: TGTGCCTGGAGTGGGGGTTTACGCGATGAAAAACTGTTTTTT. The encoded protein is CAWSGGLRDEKLFF.